The 32 T cell receptor beta chains presented below share a single source sample, sequenced in a study of T cell changes during pregnancy in multiple sclerosis. Generated by immunoSEQ multiplex PCR, the TCRdb table keeps only in-frame clones and is missing some. In the table there are 70,000 to 80,000 clones, roughly 92% of which are singletons. The sample consisted of peripheral blood, taken after pregnancy. The source of these receptors is a female donor in good health, enrolled as a control in a pregnancy study.

This chain joins TRBV2 and TRBJ2-3; D possibly corresponds to TRBD2 (7 bases). Germline V gene lookup returns CDR1 SNHLY and CDR2 FYNNEI. The CDR3 covers 15 residues. V was shortened by 7 bases and J by 2 bases, with 16 bases between the two germline ends. CDR3 sequence reads: CASTEGGGYTDTQYF. The DNA for the CDR3 is TGTGCCAGCACCGAAGGGGGGGGTTACACAGATACGCAGTATTTT.

The rearrangement links TRBV19 to TRBJ2-7, with TRBD2 identical over 8 bases. In germline, CDR1 is LNHDA, CDR2 SQIVND (reference sequence). V lost 4 bases to trimming and J lost 7 bases; unmatched junction nucleotides: 18. The CDR3 has 17 residues. In nucleotides, the CDR3 is TGTGCCAGTAGTAATTTTCCTGGCGGGGGGCCTGCGGGAGAGCAGTACTTC. Translation gives CASSNFPGGGPAGEQYF.

This chain uses TRBV9 with TRBJ2-2, with D perhaps TRBD2 (6 bases). CDR1 and CDR2 (germline): SGDLS, YYNGEE. Trimming removed 1 base from V and 1 base from J, with 14 bases in between. The CDR3 loop spans 17 amino acids. The CDR3 DNA follows: TGTGCCAGCAGCGTAACCTCCCGGGGACTGAACACCGGGGAGCTGTTTTTT. It specifies CASSVTSRGLNTGELFF. Full variable domain (remainder filled in from reference TRBV9 and TRBJ2-2): DSGVTQTPKHLITATGQRVTLRCSPRSGDLSVYWYQQSLDQGLQFLIQYYNGEERAKGNILERFSAQQFPDLHSELNLSSLELGDSALYFCASSVTSRGLNTGELFFGEGSRLTVL.

The V and J genes are TRBV18 and TRBJ1-1, with TRBD1 matching over 7 bases. The CDR3 is made up of 13 amino acids. V was clipped by 6 bases and J by 12 bases; unmatched bases: 13. CDR1 KGHSH and CDR2 LQKENI come from the germline V gene. CDR3 loop: CASSAEGQGETFF. Written as DNA, the CDR3 is TGTGCCAGCTCGGCGGAGGGGCAGGGGGAAACTTTCTTT.

The chain uses TRBV5-6 and TRBJ2-7; 7 nucleotides line up with TRBD2. Germline V gene data show CDR1 as SGHDT and CDR2 as YYEEEE. CDR3 size: 14 residues. The trim removed 2 bases at V and 1 base at J, leaving 3 bases unmatched. CDR3 nucleotides: TGTGCCAGCAGCTTTCCTAGCGGTTCCTACGAGCAGTACTTC. This sequence encodes CASSFPSGSYEQYF.

The chain uses TRBV5-1 and TRBJ2-3; unclear D gene. The CDR3 runs to 17 residues. V shed 0 bases and J shed 1 base, with 15 bases lying between them. CDR1 is SGHRS and CDR2 is YFSETQ in the germline V gene. CDR3 amino acids: CASSLVGSGSGTDTQYF. The CDR3 nucleotides read TGCGCCAGCAGCTTGGTGGGTTCGGGTTCCGGCACAGATACGCAGTATTTT.

The V gene is TRBV5-4, the J gene TRBJ1-1; D perhaps matches TRBD1 (6 bases). With 5 bases removed from V and 6 bases from J, the gap between germline ends came to 20 bases. The CDR3 has 15 residues. In germline, CDR1 is SGHNT, CDR2 YYREEE (reference sequence). The chain's CDR3 is CASSYLQGRGAEAFF. The CDR3 coding sequence is TGTGCCAGCAGTTACCTACAGGGTAGGGGTGCTGAAGCTTTCTTT. Drawing the rest from reference TRBV5-4 and TRBJ1-1, the complete variable domain is ETGVTQSPTHLIKTRGQQVTLRCSSQSGHNTVSWYQQALGQGPQFIFQYYREEENGRGNFPPRFSGLQFPNYSSELNVNALELDDSALYLCASSYLQGRGAEAFFGQGTRLTVV.

CDR3 in amino acids: CASSYETSGREVLREQYF. CDR3 nucleotide sequence: TGTGCCAGCAGTTATGAGACTAGCGGGAGGGAGGTCTTGCGCGAGCAGTACTTC. The chain carries TRBV27 and TRBJ2-7; 14 bases align to TRBD2. Germline-derived CDR1 and CDR2 are MNHEY and SMNVEV (reference sequence). This CDR3 is 18 amino acids long. The V segment lost 4 bases and the J segment 6 bases; nucleotides outside the gene matches: 14.

The rearrangement links TRBV7-2 to TRBJ2-7, with TRBD2 as a possible D gene (5 bases). V lost 5 bases and J lost 3, with 11 bases in between. CDR1 SGHTA and CDR2 FQGNSA come from the germline V gene. The CDR3 extends over 13 amino acids. This CDR3 reads CASSEEGSYEQYF. CDR3 DNA: TGTGCCAGCAGCGAAGAGGGAAGCTACGAGCAGTACTTC.

The chain joins TRBV6-5 to TRBJ1-6; 7 bases are shared with TRBD1. Germline V gives CDR1 MNHEY, CDR2 SVGAGI. The ends lost 6 bases at V and 7 bases at J; junction bases unmatched: 9. This CDR3 comprises 15 residues. The CDR3 loop is CASRLRDSRNSPLHF. CDR3 nucleotides: TGTGCCAGCAGACTCAGGGACAGTCGGAATTCACCCCTCCACTTT.

This chain joins TRBV29-1 and TRBJ1-1; D unclear. Germline V gene data show CDR1 as SQVTM and CDR2 as ANQGSEA. V lost 6 bases and J 0 bases, leaving 17 bases between the germline ends. This CDR3 contains 15 residues. The CDR3 bases are TGCAGCGTGGCAAGCCAGGCCGGCATGAACACTGAAGCTTTCTTT. Its translation is CSVASQAGMNTEAFF.

This chain joins TRBV19 and TRBJ1-1, with 8 bases fitting TRBD1. The V and J ends lost 7 bases and 6 bases, in that order; junction bases with no gene match: 13. Germline lookup yields CDR1 LNHDA and CDR2 SQIVND (reference sequence). The CDR3 has 15 amino acids. The CDR3 DNA sequence: TGTGCCAGTACCCCCCTGCAGGGGGCGCGTTCTGAAGCTTTCTTT. Translated: CASTPLQGARSEAFF.

This rearrangement joins TRBV7-2 to TRBJ1-3; no firm D call. The V end lost 1 base, the J end lost 0 bases, and 7 bases lay between the germline ends. The CDR3 length is 15 residues. Germline V gene data show CDR1 as SGHTA and CDR2 as FQGNSA. The CDR3 loop reads CASSLGGLSGNTIYF. The CDR3 nucleotides are TGTGCCAGCAGCTTAGGAGGGCTCTCTGGAAACACCATATATTTT.

This clone was found once. The rearrangement joins TRBV5-6 to TRBJ2-1; TRBD1 aligns across 7 bases. This CDR3 has 15 residues. The trim removed 4 bases at V and 5 bases at J, leaving 9 bases unmatched. Germline loops: CDR1 SGHDT, CDR2 YYEEEE. The CDR3 is CASSPQGWYDNEQFF. CDR3 in DNA: TGTGCCAGCAGCCCACAGGGGTGGTATGACAATGAGCAGTTCTTC.

This clone was picked up a small number of times. V usage is TRBV19 and J usage is TRBJ2-2; the match to TRBD2 covers 7 bases. CDR1 is LNHDA and CDR2 is SQIVND in the germline V gene (reference sequence). V dropped 5 bases and J dropped 5; count of bases not matched to a gene: 8. There are 15 residues in the CDR3. The CDR3 loop reads CASSVRGGRTGELFF. In nucleotides, the CDR3 is TGTGCCAGTAGTGTTCGGGGAGGGAGAACCGGGGAGCTGTTTTTT.

CDR3 bases: TGTGCCTCCTACGGGACAGGGATTAGGAATGAGCAGTTCTTC. Encoded protein: CASYGTGIRNEQFF. This sequence joins TRBV28 and TRBJ2-1, with TRBD1 identical over 9 bases. This CDR3 region has 14 residues. V lost 11 bases to trimming and J lost 7 bases; unmatched junction nucleotides: 12. Per germline, CDR1 MDHEN and CDR2 SYDVKM.

This chain uses TRBV18 with TRBJ2-1; weak D call: TRBD1 (5 bases). CDR3 length: 15 residues. V was clipped by 6 bases and J by 4 bases, with 16 bases between them. Germline-derived CDR1 and CDR2 are KGHSH and LQKENI. CDR3: CASSYVGVNYNEQFF. In DNA form, the CDR3 reads TGTGCCAGCTCCTACGTAGGGGTTAATTACAATGAGCAGTTCTTC.

V gene TRBV6-1 combines with J gene TRBJ1-1, with D possibly matching TRBD1 (6 bases). V was shortened by 2 bases and J by 1 base, with 14 bases between the two germline ends. Germline loops: CDR1 MNHNS, CDR2 SASEGT. The CDR3 runs to 16 residues. CDR3: CASSELGGRRNTEAFF. The CDR3 DNA reads as TGTGCCAGCAGTGAATTGGGGGGGCGGAGGAACACTGAAGCTTTCTTT.

The chain recombines TRBV19 with TRBJ1-1, with unresolved D. Germline assignment: CDR1 LNHDA and CDR2 SQIVND (reference sequence). Trimming pared 3 bases from V and 0 bases from J, leaving 14 bases between. The CDR3 has 16 residues. CDR3 in DNA: TGTGCCAGTAGTATGCTAGGCCTCGATATGAACACTGAAGCTTTCTTT. Amino acid sequence: CASSMLGLDMNTEAFF. Using reference TRBV19 and TRBJ1-1 for the parts outside the CDR3, the full variable domain is DGGITQSPKYLFRKEGQNVTLSCEQNLNHDAMYWYRQDPGQGLRLIYYSQIVNDFQKGDIAEGYSVSREKKESFPLTVTSAQKNPTAFYLCASSMLGLDMNTEAFFGQGTRLTVV.

The V gene is TRBV7-2, the J gene TRBJ1-1, with D maybe TRBD1 (6 bases). With 6 bases removed from V and 10 bases from J, the gap between germline ends came to 21 bases. This CDR3 has 14 residues. Germline CDR1 and CDR2: SGHTA and FQGNSA. CDR3 amino acids: CASSPGTYVIGAFF. The CDR3 DNA reads TGTGCCAGCAGTCCCGGGACATATGTTATTGGAGCTTTCTTT. The full variable domain, completed using reference TRBV7-2 and TRBJ1-1, is GAGVSQSPSNKVTEKGKDVELRCDPISGHTALYWYRQSLGQGLEFLIYFQGNSAPDKSGLPSDRFSAERTGGSVSTLTIQRTQQEDSAVYLCASSPGTYVIGAFFGQGTRLTVV.

The V gene is TRBV4-2, the J gene TRBJ2-6, with 7 positions matching TRBD2. V trimming: 2 bases; J trimming: 0 bases; junction bases outside the gene matches: 1. CDR1 is LGHNA, CDR2 YNFKEQ, per germline. The CDR3 covers 16 residues. The CDR3 protein is CASSQTSVSGANVLTF. CDR3 DNA sequence: TGTGCCAGCAGCCAAACTAGCGTCTCTGGGGCCAACGTCCTGACTTTC.

This rearrangement joins TRBV11-3 to TRBJ2-1, with 12 bases fitting TRBD2. This CDR3 region has 17 residues. CDR1 is SGHNT, CDR2 YENEEA, per germline. V lost 3 bases to trimming and J lost 9 bases; unmatched junction nucleotides: 12. For the CDR3, the DNA is TGTGCCAGCAGCTTTCAGACTAGCGGGGGATATACGGGTGAGCAGTTCTTC. Protein sequence: CASSFQTSGGYTGEQFF.

This chain links TRBV28 with TRBJ1-5; no clear D gene. The CDR3 is 14 residues long. CDR1 MDHEN and CDR2 SYDVKM come from the germline V gene. Trimming took off 5 bases at V and 3 bases at J, with 11 bases between the two ends. This chain's CDR3 is CASSKRDPNQPQHF. The CDR3 nucleotides read TGTGCCAGCAGTAAAAGAGATCCCAATCAGCCCCAGCATTTT. Full variable domain (missing parts from reference TRBV28 and TRBJ1-5): DVKVTQSSRYLVKRTGEKVFLECVQDMDHENMFWYRQDPGLGLRLIYFSYDVKMKEKGDIPEGYSVSREKKERFSLILESASTNQTSMYLCASSKRDPNQPQHFGDGTRLSIL.

The J gene is TRBJ1-5, the V gene TRBV4-1; D may be TRBD1 (6 bases). The CDR3 length is 17 residues. V shed 3 bases and J shed 4 bases, with 19 bases lying between them. Germline V gene data show CDR1 as MGHRA and CDR2 as YSYEKL. Here the CDR3 DNA reads TGCGCCAGCAGCCATGCTTCAGGGAGGGGGTTGAATCAGCCCCAGCATTTT. Amino acid sequence: CASSHASGRGLNQPQHF.

The chain uses TRBV5-8 and TRBJ2-1, with 9 bases that match TRBD2. V shed 3 bases and J 7 bases; nucleotides not matched to a gene: 5. CDR1 and CDR2 (germline): SGHTS, YDEGEE. CDR3 size: 14 residues. The CDR3 sequence: CASSSQREENEQFF. CDR3 DNA sequence: TGTGCCAGCAGCTCCCAGCGGGAGGAGAATGAGCAGTTCTTC. Looking up the rest from reference TRBV5-8 and TRBJ2-1 gives the full variable domain: EAGVTQSPTHLIKTRGQQATLRCSPISGHTSVYWYQQALGLGLQFLLWYDEGEERNRGNFPPRFSGRQFPNYSSELNVNALELEDSALYLCASSSQREENEQFFGPGTRLTVL.

This chain uses TRBV28 with TRBJ2-2; maybe TRBD2 (6 bases). In germline, CDR1 is MDHEN, CDR2 SYDVKM. The CDR3 is made up of 15 amino acids. With 2 bases removed from V and 2 bases from J, the gap between germline ends came to 9 bases. The CDR3 sequence is CASSLGGPNTGELFF. The CDR3 DNA reads TGTGCCAGCAGTTTAGGAGGGCCTAACACCGGGGAGCTGTTTTTT. The full variable domain, in which reference TRBV28 and TRBJ2-2 provide the parts outside the CDR3, is DVKVTQSSRYLVKRTGEKVFLECVQDMDHENMFWYRQDPGLGLRLIYFSYDVKMKEKGDIPEGYSVSREKKERFSLILESASTNQTSMYLCASSLGGPNTGELFFGEGSRLTVL.

The chain joins TRBV4-1 to TRBJ2-7, with 7 bases matching TRBD1. This CDR3 has 14 residues. V gave up 4 bases and J gave up 3 bases; unmatched junction bases: 6. CDR1 and CDR2 (germline): MGHRA, YSYEKL. The CDR3 nucleotides read TGCGCCAGCAGCCCCCTCCGGGACAGCTACGAGCAGTACTTC. Encoded protein: CASSPLRDSYEQYF.

The CDR3 loop is CASSLVSSRSSYEQYF. The CDR3 DNA sequence: TGTGCCAGCAGCTTGGTATCTAGCCGCAGCTCCTACGAGCAGTACTTC. The V call is TRBV5-6, the J call TRBJ2-7, with D maybe TRBD2 (5 bases). V was pared by 0 bases and J by 0 bases, with 13 bases between. The germline gives CDR1 SGHDT, CDR2 YYEEEE. This CDR3 comprises 16 residues. The variable domain in full, completed from reference TRBV5-6 and TRBJ2-7, reads DAGVTQSPTHLIKTRGQQVTLRCSPKSGHDTVSWYQQALGQGPQFIFQYYEEEERQRGNFPDRFSGHQFPNYSSELNVNALLLGDSALYLCASSLVSSRSSYEQYFGPGTRLTVT.

The V and J genes are TRBV28 and TRBJ1-6; 8 bases line up with TRBD1. The germline V gene has CDR1 MDHEN and CDR2 SYDVKM. J lost 5 bases, V lost 6 bases, and 3 bases had no gene match. The CDR3 is 14 amino acids. CDR3 DNA sequence: TGTGCCAGCAGCAGACAGGGGCATAATTCACCCCTCCACTTT. This encodes CASSRQGHNSPLHF. Full variable domain (remainder filled in from reference TRBV28 and TRBJ1-6): DVKVTQSSRYLVKRTGEKVFLECVQDMDHENMFWYRQDPGLGLRLIYFSYDVKMKEKGDIPEGYSVSREKKERFSLILESASTNQTSMYLCASSRQGHNSPLHFGNGTRLTVT.

The chain has TRBV6-1 and TRBJ1-2, with 9 bases that match TRBD1. This CDR3 comprises 14 residues. Trimming took 3 bases from V and 4 from J; bases not matched to a gene: 3. Germline CDR1 reads MNHNS; CDR2 reads SASEGT. CDR3 nucleotide sequence: TGTGCCAGCAGTGAGGGACAGGGCCCCTATGGCTACACCTTC. This gives the protein CASSEGQGPYGYTF.

The rearrangement joins TRBV5-1 to TRBJ1-1; TRBD1 aligns across 10 bases. Trimming took 4 bases from V and 7 from J; bases not matched to a gene: 10. The CDR3 sequence is 15 residues long. Looked up from germline, CDR1 is SGHRS and CDR2 is YFSETQ. The CDR3 here is CASSQGTGDLGEAFF. In DNA, the CDR3 is TGCGCCAGCAGCCAAGGGACAGGGGACTTAGGTGAAGCTTTCTTT.

CDR3 DNA sequence: TGTGCCAGCAGCTTAACTACAGGGGCCCCCAAGCATGGCTACACCTTC. Translation: CASSLTTGAPKHGYTF. This chain connects TRBV7-9 to TRBJ1-2, with 7 bases aligning to TRBD1. The CDR3 runs to 16 residues. Looked up from germline, CDR1 is SEHNR and CDR2 is FQNEAQ (reference sequence). Trimming removed 2 bases from V and 6 bases from J; junction bases left unmatched: 12.